This TCR beta chain was profiled in a study of shared clonotypes between healthy human individuals. The study's findings and limits: Sharing of clonotypes among donors was expected to vary with sequencing depth. Of the naive CD4 clonotypes, approximately 5% were shared across several donors.

The study ran the assay at deep level. In the authors' workflow: Because ImmunoSEQ provided only junction sequences with no quality scores, the filtering differed. The repertoire was sequenced with immunoSEQ multiplex PCR; TCRdb's copy has only in-frame clones and lacks some. V, J and clone size reflect that table, while D and trimming were determined from the DNA. The repertoire holds about 300,000 clones, with over 65% as singletons. A remark on this clone: The antigen is not known.

Input material: memory CD4+ T cells sorted from blood. Subset meaning: CD45RA-negative fraction. The source is a man aged 25 to 40 in good health.

CDR3 in amino acids: CASSLGYLNEQFF. The CDR3 DNA sequence: TGTGCCAGCAGCTTAGGGTATCTGAATGAGCAGTTCTTC. The chain combines TRBV7-8 with TRBJ2-1; no firm D call. The CDR3 sequence is 13 residues long. V was pared by 1 base and J by 7 bases, with 8 bases between. Germline V gene data show CDR1 as SGHVS and CDR2 as FQNEAQ.